The T cell receptor (beta chain) described here comes from a study of somatic mutations in cytotoxic T cells in rheumatoid arthritis. Study background: Patients gave 30 ml EDTA peripheral blood immediately after diagnosis, prior to starting treatment. Flow sorting at nearly 100% purity was applied to some V beta antibody-stained T-cell populations, which included V beta1+ cells sequenced for TCRB.

The CDR3 has 15 residues. Germline CDR1 reads MNHEY; CDR2 reads SMNVEV (reference sequence). V lost 2 bases and J lost 4; bases outside the gene matches: 4. This clone is medium-sized (0.01 to 0.1%). Its antigen is not identified. TCRdb's copy holds only in-frame clones and misses some; the assay was immunoSEQ multiplex PCR. The sample lists around 29,000 clones; about 81% were seen once. General study findings and limits: Statistically, CD8+ T-cell clonality was not significantly distinct between individuals with rheumatoid arthritis and age-matched healthy controls. Each of about an eighth of the roughly 60 patients had a largest CD8+ clone that made up more than 20% of CD8+ cells.

This rearrangement joins TRBV27 to TRBJ2-1; 8 bases are shared with TRBD2. This clonotype originated in an adult with rheumatoid arthritis. Material for sequencing was CD8+ T cells sorted from blood. The CDR3 DNA reads as TGTGCCAGCAGTTTAGAAAGACTAGCGTACAATGAGCAGTTCTTC. This encodes CASSLERLAYNEQFF.